This T cell receptor beta chain emerged from a study of shared clonotypes between healthy human individuals. This CDR3 contains 13 residues. Germline CDR1 SGHTA, CDR2 FQGNSA. The V gene lost 5 bases and the J gene lost 0 bases, with 4 bases spanning the gap. Using immunoSEQ multiplex PCR, the repertoire was profiled, and TCRdb retains in-frame clones only, with some absent. The table shows hundreds of thousands of clones, with approximately 79% occurring only once. The study's findings and limits: Clonotype sharing among donors was expected to depend on sequencing depth.

The table lists this clone with a count of one. Its target is unknown. This receptor was obtained from a woman aged 25 to 39 in good health. Sequenced material: memory CD4+ T cells sorted from blood. This sample's subset: CD45RA-negative fraction. The chain employs TRBV7-2 and TRBJ2-2; D unresolved. The CDR3 DNA reads TGTGCCAGCAGCCTATCGAACACCGGGGAGCTGTTTTTT. This translates into CASSLSNTGELFF.